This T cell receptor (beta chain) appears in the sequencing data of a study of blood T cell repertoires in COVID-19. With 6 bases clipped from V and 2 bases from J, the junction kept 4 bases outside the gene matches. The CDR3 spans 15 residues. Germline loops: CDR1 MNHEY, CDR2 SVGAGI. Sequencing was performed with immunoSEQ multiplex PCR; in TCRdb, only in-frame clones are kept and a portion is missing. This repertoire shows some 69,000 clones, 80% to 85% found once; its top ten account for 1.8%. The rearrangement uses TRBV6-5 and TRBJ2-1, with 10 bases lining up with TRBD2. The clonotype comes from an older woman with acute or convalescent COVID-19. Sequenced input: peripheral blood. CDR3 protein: CASRPGTSAYNEQFF. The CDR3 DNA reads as TGTGCCAGCAGGCCCGGGACTAGCGCCTACAATGAGCAGTTCTTC.